This T cell receptor (beta chain) came from a study of human T cells and chemical hapten exposure. The CDR3 sequence is 17 residues long. Trimming took 3 bases from V and 4 from J, leaving 20 bases between them. Germline V gene sequence: CDR1 LGHDT, CDR2 YNNKEL (reference sequence). Time point of the sample: pre-sensitization, week 0. Regarding treatment: therapeutic diphenylcyclopropenone sensitization with weekly scalp DPC. One entry per CDR3 protein, called by TCRdb with MiXCR from the RACE reads. Of 280,000 or so distinct CDR3 sequences in the sample, approximately 8% are singletons; the top ten hold 1.2%.

The TCR was taken from a young man with alopecia areata. Some clones in this sample may be carry-over from other donors' samples. The J gene is TRBJ2-3, the V gene TRBV3-1; unclear D gene. This specimen was whole blood, taken in connection with sensitization to the hapten diphenylcyclopropenone (DPC). The CDR3 spells CASSHFQTRSEADTQYF. The CDR3 DNA is TGTGCCAGCAGCCATTTCCAGACCCGGTCGGAAGCAGATACGCAGTATTTT.